Following are 2 T cell receptor beta chains from one sample sequenced in a study of CD8 T cells in ankylosing spondylitis. General study points: Ankylosing spondylitis blood appeared to carry a characteristic TCR beta motif of fewer than 10 highly homologous variants.

MiXCR, applied by TCRdb to the 5' RACE reads, yields one record per CDR3 protein. The table records roughly 440,000 distinct CDR3 sequences, roughly 15% of them present only once. The antigens for these receptors are not known. Sequencing was done on a sample of blood, either unsorted or a sorted T cell fraction (not recorded which). The source is a male donor with ankylosing spondylitis.

This clonotype was seen only a few times. The chain joins TRBV11-3 to TRBJ2-5; D not certain. The CDR3 extends over 14 amino acids. The germline CDR1 and CDR2 sequences are SGHNT and YENEEA. V was trimmed by 2 bases and J by 1 base, leaving 8 bases between them. The CDR3 spells CASSLYGTQETQYF. The CDR3 nucleotides are TGTGCCAGCAGCTTATACGGAACCCAAGAGACCCAGTACTTC. Full variable domain (missing parts from reference TRBV11-3 and TRBJ2-5): EAGVVQSPRYKIIEKKQPVAFWCNPISGHNTLYWYLQNLGQGPELLIRYENEEAVDDSQLPKDRFSAERLKGVDSTLKIQPAELGDSAVYLCASSLYGTQETQYFGPGTRLLVL.

V usage is TRBV5-1 and J usage is TRBJ2-2, with 11 bases aligning to TRBD2. Per the germline V gene, CDR1 is SGHRS and CDR2 is YFSETQ. Trimming cost V 9 bases and J 3 bases; bases outside gene matches: 4. The CDR3 is 14 amino acids. The CDR3 DNA reads as TGCGCCACCACGACTAGCGGGGACACCGGGGAGCTGTTTTTT. It is translated as CATTTSGDTGELFF.